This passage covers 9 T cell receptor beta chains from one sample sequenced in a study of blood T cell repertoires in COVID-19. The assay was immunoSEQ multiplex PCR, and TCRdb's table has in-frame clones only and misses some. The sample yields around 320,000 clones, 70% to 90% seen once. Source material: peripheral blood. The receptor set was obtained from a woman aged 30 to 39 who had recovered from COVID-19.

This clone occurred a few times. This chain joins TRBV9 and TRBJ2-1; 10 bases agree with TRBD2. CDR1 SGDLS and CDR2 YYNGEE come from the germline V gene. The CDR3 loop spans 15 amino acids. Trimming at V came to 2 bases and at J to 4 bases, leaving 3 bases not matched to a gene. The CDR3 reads CASSVLAGAYNEQFF. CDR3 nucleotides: TGTGCCAGCAGCGTTCTAGCGGGGGCTTACAATGAGCAGTTCTTC.

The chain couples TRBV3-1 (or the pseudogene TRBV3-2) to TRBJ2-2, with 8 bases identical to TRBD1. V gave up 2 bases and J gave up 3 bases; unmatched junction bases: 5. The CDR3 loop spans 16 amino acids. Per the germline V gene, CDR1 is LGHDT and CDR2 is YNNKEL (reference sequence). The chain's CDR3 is CASSQWTGMDTGELFF. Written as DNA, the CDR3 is TGTGCCAGCAGCCAATGGACAGGGATGGACACCGGGGAGCTGTTTTTT.

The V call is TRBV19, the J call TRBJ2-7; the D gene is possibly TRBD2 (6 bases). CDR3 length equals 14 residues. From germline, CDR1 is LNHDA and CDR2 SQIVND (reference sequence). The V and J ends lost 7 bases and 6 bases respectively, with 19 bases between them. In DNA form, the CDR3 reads TGTGCCAGTAATGGCGGGGCTTCCAGGGCCGAGCAGTACTTC. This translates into CASNGGASRAEQYF.

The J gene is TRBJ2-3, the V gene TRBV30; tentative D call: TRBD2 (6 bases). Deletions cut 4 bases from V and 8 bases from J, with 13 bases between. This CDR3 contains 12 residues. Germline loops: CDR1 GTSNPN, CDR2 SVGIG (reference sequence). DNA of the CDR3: TGTGCCTGGACGGAGGAGGGGCGTACGCAGTATTTT. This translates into CAWTEEGRTQYF.

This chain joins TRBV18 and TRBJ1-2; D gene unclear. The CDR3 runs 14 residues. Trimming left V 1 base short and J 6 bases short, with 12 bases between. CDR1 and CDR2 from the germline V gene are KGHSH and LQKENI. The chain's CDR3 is CASSPQYPGNGYTF. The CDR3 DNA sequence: TGTGCCAGCTCACCACAGTACCCCGGGAATGGCTACACCTTC.

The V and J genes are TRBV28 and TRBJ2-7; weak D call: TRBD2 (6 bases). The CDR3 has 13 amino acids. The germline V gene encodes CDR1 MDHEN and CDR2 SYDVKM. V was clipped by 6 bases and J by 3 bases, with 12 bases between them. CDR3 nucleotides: TGTGCCAGCAGCTCCGGGAGTTACTACGAGCAGTACTTC. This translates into CASSSGSYYEQYF.

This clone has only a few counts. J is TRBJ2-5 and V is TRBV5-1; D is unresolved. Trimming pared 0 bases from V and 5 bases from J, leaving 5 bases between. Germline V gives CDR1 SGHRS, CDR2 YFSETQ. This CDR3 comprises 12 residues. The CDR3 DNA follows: TGCGCCAGCAGCTTGGATCTTGAGACCCAGTACTTC. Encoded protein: CASSLDLETQYF.

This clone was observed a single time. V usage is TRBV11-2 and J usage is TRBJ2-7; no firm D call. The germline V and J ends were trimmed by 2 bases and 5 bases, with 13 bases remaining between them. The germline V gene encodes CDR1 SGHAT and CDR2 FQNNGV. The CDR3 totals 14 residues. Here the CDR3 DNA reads TGTGCCAGCAGCTTAATGCTAGTTCGGGACGAGCAGTACTTC. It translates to CASSLMLVRDEQYF.

This chain's CDR3 is CASSYQGRAGRSGANVLTF. For the CDR3, the DNA is TGTGCCAGCAGCTACCAGGGCAGGGCAGGCCGCTCTGGGGCCAACGTCCTGACTTTC. V is TRBV28 and J is TRBJ2-6, with D perhaps matching TRBD1 (5 bases). The CDR3 is made up of 19 amino acids. The germline V gene encodes CDR1 MDHEN and CDR2 SYDVKM. Trimming stripped 6 bases from V and 0 bases from J, with 21 bases between.